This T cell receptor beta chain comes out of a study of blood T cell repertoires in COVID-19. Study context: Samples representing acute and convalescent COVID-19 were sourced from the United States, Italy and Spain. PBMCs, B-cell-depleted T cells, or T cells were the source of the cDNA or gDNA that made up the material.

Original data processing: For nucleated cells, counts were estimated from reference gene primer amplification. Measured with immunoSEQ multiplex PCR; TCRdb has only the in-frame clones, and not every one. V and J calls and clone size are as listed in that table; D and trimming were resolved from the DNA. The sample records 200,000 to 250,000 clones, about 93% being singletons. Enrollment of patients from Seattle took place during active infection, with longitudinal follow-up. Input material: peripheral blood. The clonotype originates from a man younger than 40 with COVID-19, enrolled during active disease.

The CDR3: CASSYRGWEDTEAFF. The DNA of the CDR3 is TGTGCCAGCAGTTACAGAGGGTGGGAGGACACTGAAGCTTTCTTT. The J gene is TRBJ1-1, the V gene TRBV6-5; D is ambiguous. V was trimmed by 2 bases and J by 3 bases, leaving 13 bases between them. This CDR3 comprises 15 residues. The germline CDR1 and CDR2 sequences are MNHEY and SVGAGI.